This T cell receptor (beta chain) was sequenced during a study of cytomegalovirus exposure and HLA in healthy donors. General observations from the study: The classifier was said to identify cytomegalovirus status with high specificity and sensitivity. The authors later linked a missense DCLRE1C variant to TCR beta V- and J-gene trimming.

The CDR3 totals 15 residues. Looked up from germline, CDR1 is MNHNS and CDR2 is SASEGT. V was shortened by 7 bases and J by 3 bases, with 16 bases between the two germline ends. Note on this clone: No antigen is known for it.

The PCR employed 60 Vbeta primers together with 13 Jbeta primers. Profiling relied on immunoSEQ multiplex PCR, and the TCRdb table lists in-frame clones only, not all of them. Here the sample spans approximately 150,000 clones, about 80% being singletons. This TCR derives from a young man in good health and CMV-seronegative. The rearrangement uses TRBV6-1 and TRBJ1-5, with D perhaps TRBD1 (6 bases). Sequencing was performed on PBMCs. In nucleotides, the CDR3 is TGTGCCAGCATTGGGGGGGACACGCACAATCAGCCCCAGCATTTT. It specifies CASIGGDTHNQPQHF.